Below, 3 T cell receptor beta chains from the same sample are listed, as sequenced in a study of T cells in Graves' hyperthyroidism and ophthalmopathy. RNA transcripts provided the source from which TCR beta CDR3 regions were amplified. A first-round RT-PCR of the TCR CDR3 used the HTBI primer set. Each CDR3 protein is one row after TCRdb ran MiXCR on the multiplex PCR reads. The table records around 280,000 distinct CDR3 sequences, roughly 13% of them present only once. The material sequenced was blood. These receptor sequences come from a woman in her forties with Graves' hyperthyroidism.

This clonotype appeared many times. V gene TRBV12-3 or TRBV12-4 combines with J gene TRBJ1-2; D gene ambiguous. The V end lost 6 bases, the J end lost 5 bases, and 4 bases lay between the germline ends. This CDR3 is built from 10 residues. CDR3 sequence reads: CASSGYGYTF. CDR3 sequence (DNA): TGTGCCAGCAGCGGGTATGGCTACACCTTC.

This clonotype was recorded many times. The J gene is TRBJ2-7, the V gene TRBV2, with 7 positions matching TRBD1. V was pared by 5 bases and J by 3 bases, with 7 bases of the junction left unmatched. Germline V gene lookup returns CDR1 SNHLY and CDR2 FYNNEI. The CDR3 loop spans 14 amino acids. The CDR3 coding sequence is TGTGCCAGCAGTAGGGACAGTTTGAACTACGAGCAGTACTTC. This gives the protein CASSRDSLNYEQYF.

This clonotype has at least ten counts. The chain combines TRBV20-1 with TRBJ2-5; unclear D gene. V was shortened by 1 base and J by 1 base, with 10 bases between the two germline ends. There are 14 residues in the CDR3. Germline values: CDR1 DFQATT, CDR2 SNEGSKA (reference sequence). The chain's CDR3 is CSARVGLGQETQYF. The CDR3 DNA reads TGCAGTGCTAGAGTCGGGCTGGGCCAAGAGACCCAGTACTTC.